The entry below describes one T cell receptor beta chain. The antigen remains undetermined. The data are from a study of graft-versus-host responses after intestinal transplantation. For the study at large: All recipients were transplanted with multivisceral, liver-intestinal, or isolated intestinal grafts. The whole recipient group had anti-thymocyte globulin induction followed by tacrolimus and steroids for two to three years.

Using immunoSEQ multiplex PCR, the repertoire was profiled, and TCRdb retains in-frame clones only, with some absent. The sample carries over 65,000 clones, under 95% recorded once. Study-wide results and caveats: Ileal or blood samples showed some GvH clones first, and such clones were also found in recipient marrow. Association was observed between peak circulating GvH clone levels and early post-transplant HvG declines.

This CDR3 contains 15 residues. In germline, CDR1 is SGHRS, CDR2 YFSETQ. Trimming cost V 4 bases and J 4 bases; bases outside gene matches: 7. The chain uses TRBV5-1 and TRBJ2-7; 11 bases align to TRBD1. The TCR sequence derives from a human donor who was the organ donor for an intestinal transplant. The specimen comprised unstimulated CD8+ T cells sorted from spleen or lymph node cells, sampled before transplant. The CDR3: CASSTSGTGGYEQYF. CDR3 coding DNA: TGCGCCAGCAGCACTTCCGGGACAGGGGGATACGAGCAGTACTTC. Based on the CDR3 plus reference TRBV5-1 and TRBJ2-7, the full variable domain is KAGVTQTPRYLIKTRGQQVTLSCSPISGHRSVSWYQQTPGQGLQFLFEYFSETQRNKGNFPGRFSGRQFSNSRSEMNVSTLELGDSALYLCASSTSGTGGYEQYFGPGTRLTVT.